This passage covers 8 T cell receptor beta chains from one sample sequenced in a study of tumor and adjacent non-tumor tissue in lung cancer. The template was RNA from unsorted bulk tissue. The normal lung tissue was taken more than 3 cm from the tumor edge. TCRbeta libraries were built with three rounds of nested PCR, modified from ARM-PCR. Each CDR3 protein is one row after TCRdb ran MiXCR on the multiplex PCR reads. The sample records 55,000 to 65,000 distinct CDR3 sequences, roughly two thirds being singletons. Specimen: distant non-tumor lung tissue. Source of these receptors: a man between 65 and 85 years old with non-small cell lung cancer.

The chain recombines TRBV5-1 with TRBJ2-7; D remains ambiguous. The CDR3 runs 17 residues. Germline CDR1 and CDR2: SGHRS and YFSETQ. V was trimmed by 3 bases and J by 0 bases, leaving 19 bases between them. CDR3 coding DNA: TGCGCCAGCAGCTCCTACTTCCGGGCCCTGAGCTCCTACGAGCAGTACTTC. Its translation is CASSSYFRALSSYEQYF.

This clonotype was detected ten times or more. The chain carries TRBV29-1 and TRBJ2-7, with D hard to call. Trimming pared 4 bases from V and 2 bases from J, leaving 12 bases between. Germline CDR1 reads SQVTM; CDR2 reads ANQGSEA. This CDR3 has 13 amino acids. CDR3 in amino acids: CSVVLIGTYEQYF. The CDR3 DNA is TGCAGCGTTGTTTTGATAGGGACCTACGAGCAGTACTTC.

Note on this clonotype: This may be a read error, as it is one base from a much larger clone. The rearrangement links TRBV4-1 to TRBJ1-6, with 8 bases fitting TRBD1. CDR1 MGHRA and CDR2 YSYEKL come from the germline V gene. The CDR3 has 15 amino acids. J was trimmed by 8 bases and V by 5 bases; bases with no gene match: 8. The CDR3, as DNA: TGCGCCAGCAGCGGTGCAGGGGGCGAAGATTCACCCCTCCACTTT. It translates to CASSGAGGEDSPLHF.

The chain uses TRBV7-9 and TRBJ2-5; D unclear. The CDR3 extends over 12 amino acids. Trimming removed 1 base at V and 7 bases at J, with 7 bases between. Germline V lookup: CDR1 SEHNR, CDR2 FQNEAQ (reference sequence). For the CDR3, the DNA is TGTGCCAGCAGCTTAGTTGCAGGGACCCAGTACTTC. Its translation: CASSLVAGTQYF.

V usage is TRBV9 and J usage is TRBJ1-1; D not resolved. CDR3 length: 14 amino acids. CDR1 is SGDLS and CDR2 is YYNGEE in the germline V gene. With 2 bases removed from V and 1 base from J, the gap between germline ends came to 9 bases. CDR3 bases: TGTGCCAGCAGCGTGCGACCGCAGAACACTGAAGCTTTCTTT. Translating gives CASSVRPQNTEAFF.

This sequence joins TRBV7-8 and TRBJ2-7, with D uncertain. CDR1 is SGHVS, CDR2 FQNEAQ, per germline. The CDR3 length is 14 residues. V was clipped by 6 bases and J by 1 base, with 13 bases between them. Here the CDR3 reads CASSKRFPSYEQYF. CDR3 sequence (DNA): TGTGCCAGCAGTAAGAGGTTCCCATCCTACGAGCAGTACTTC.

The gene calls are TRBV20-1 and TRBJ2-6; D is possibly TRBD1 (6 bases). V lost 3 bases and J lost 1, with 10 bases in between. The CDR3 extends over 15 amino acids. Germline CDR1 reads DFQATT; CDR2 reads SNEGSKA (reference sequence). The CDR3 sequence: CSASPTGSGANVLTF. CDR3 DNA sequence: TGCAGTGCTAGCCCTACAGGGTCTGGGGCCAACGTCCTGACTTTC.

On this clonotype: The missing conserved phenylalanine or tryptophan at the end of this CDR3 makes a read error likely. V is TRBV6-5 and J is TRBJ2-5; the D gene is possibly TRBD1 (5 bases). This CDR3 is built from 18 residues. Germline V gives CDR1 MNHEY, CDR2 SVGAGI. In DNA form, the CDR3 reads TGTGTCAGCAGTTACTCGACAGTTGCGGATCACCGTAAAGAGACCCAGTACTTA. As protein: CVSSYSTVADHRKETQYL.